This is a list of T cell receptor beta chains from one sample in a study of shared clonotypes between healthy human individuals. TCRdb's copy holds only in-frame clones and misses some; the assay was immunoSEQ multiplex PCR. The repertoire includes about 1.1 million clones, around three quarters of them detected once, and roughly 0.65% sits in the top ten. The source material was memory CD4+ T cells from PBMCs. These receptors came from a man aged 18 to 30 in good health. Some clones in this sample may be carry-over from other donors' samples. CDR3s include the opening cysteine and the closing phenylalanine or tryptophan. Each record gives: V gene, D gene, J gene, CDR3 protein. The D gene is left open where the match is weak.

V: TRBV6-4; D: TRBD1; J: TRBJ2-7; CDR3: CASSPRDSAYEQYF
V: TRBV7-7; D: TRBD2; J: TRBJ2-3; CDR3: CASSLRVVAGPSTDTQYF
V: TRBV4-3; D: TRBD1; J: TRBJ2-7; CDR3: CASSEAAGQGFYEQYF
V: TRBV7-2; D: -; J: TRBJ1-2; CDR3: CASSLLHSSFYGYTF
V: TRBV12-5; D: -; J: TRBJ1-1; CDR3: CASGLEDLNTEAFF
V: TRBV10-3; D: TRBD1; J: TRBJ2-7; CDR3: CAISELPSPDRRSYEQYF
V: TRBV30; D: TRBD1; J: TRBJ1-2; CDR3: CAWERQGGTYGYTF
V: TRBV5-1; D: -; J: TRBJ1-3; CDR3: CASSLSSGAGNTIYF
V: TRBV5-6; D: -; J: TRBJ2-7; CDR3: CASSFLGQSSYEQYF
V: TRBV5-8; D: -; J: TRBJ2-5; CDR3: CASSFGTGLQETQYF
V: TRBV2; D: -; J: TRBJ1-5; CDR3: CASSWGGDQPQHF
V: TRBV14; D: -; J: TRBJ2-1; CDR3: CASSQVLVQFF
V: TRBV7-9; D: -; J: TRBJ1-1; CDR3: CASSATGLINTEAFF
V: TRBV2; D: -; J: TRBJ2-1; CDR3: CASSEVDEQFF
V: TRBV6-5; D: TRBD1; J: TRBJ2-7; CDR3: CASSRTGYEQYF
V: TRBV5-8; D: -; J: TRBJ2-5; CDR3: CASSLVGIHQETQYF
V: TRBV5-1; D: TRBD2; J: TRBJ2-1; CDR3: CASSLEALAGFNEQFF
V: TRBV30; D: TRBD1; J: TRBJ2-5; CDR3: CAWTDRPGETQYF
V: TRBV11-2; D: -; J: TRBJ2-5; CDR3: CASSLDPKTAQYF
V: TRBV5-6; D: -; J: TRBJ1-1; CDR3: CASSLGNGTLGGWSAFF
V: TRBV5-1; D: -; J: TRBJ2-5; CDR3: CASSLAGASLNYQETQYF
V: TRBV15; D: -; J: TRBJ2-7; CDR3: CATSRVQFTYEQYF
V: TRBV6-5; D: TRBD1; J: TRBJ1-2; CDR3: CAISPGTAYGYTF
V: TRBV19; D: -; J: TRBJ1-5; CDR3: CATSWVRGNQPQHF
V: TRBV10-1; D: TRBD2; J: TRBJ2-5; CDR3: CASPRTSGIKETQYF
V: TRBV2; D: -; J: TRBJ1-5; CDR3: CASSPALYQPQHF
V: TRBV19; D: -; J: TRBJ1-1; CDR3: CASIRGYGAFF
V: TRBV11-3; D: -; J: TRBJ2-7; CDR3: CASSSDGSSYEQYF
V: TRBV9; D: -; J: TRBJ2-2; CDR3: CASSPQTGGYTGELFF
V: TRBV15; D: TRBD1; J: TRBJ2-1; CDR3: CATSRDWPGGKQQTPYNEQFF
V: TRBV6-1; D: TRBD1; J: TRBJ2-3; CDR3: CASSGTGEPDTQYF
V: TRBV19; D: -; J: TRBJ2-3; CDR3: CASRQGGATDTQYF
V: TRBV5-4; D: TRBD2; J: TRBJ2-2; CDR3: CASSLKVAGPTRELFF
V: TRBV7-3; D: -; J: TRBJ2-3; CDR3: CASSAGPFTDTQYF
V: TRBV5-8; D: TRBD1; J: TRBJ1-2; CDR3: CASSLSRWWDRGHQGYGYTF
V: TRBV19; D: -; J: TRBJ2-4; CDR3: CASSIGRLSLAKNIQYF
V: TRBV7-2; D: -; J: TRBJ2-7; CDR3: CASSLEGRSYEQYF
V: TRBV19; D: TRBD1; J: TRBJ1-2; CDR3: CASSPDGQGGGYGYTF
V: TRBV30; D: -; J: TRBJ2-7; CDR3: CAWIRMRGDYEQYF
V: TRBV30; D: TRBD1; J: TRBJ2-2; CDR3: CAWQGAGELFF
V: TRBV6-5; D: TRBD1; J: TRBJ2-7; CDR3: CASSPGDRPYEQYF
V: TRBV30; D: -; J: TRBJ2-7; CDR3: CAWSKGKEQYF
V: TRBV7-8; D: -; J: TRBJ1-1; CDR3: CASSAMPGGRGTEAFF
V: TRBV28; D: -; J: TRBJ2-3; CDR3: CASSYPTVGETDTQYF
V: TRBV28; D: TRBD2; J: TRBJ2-5; CDR3: CASSLGRIAGGLGETQYF
V: TRBV7-8; D: -; J: TRBJ2-3; CDR3: CASSLSAWDTQYF
V: TRBV7-2; D: TRBD1; J: TRBJ1-1; CDR3: CASSLGQGGFWTEAFF
V: TRBV19; D: TRBD1; J: TRBJ2-5; CDR3: CASSIARTGTETQYF
V: TRBV4-1; D: -; J: TRBJ2-3; CDR3: CASSHGGNPDTQYF
V: TRBV28; D: TRBD2; J: TRBJ2-7; CDR3: CAGGTSAHEQYF